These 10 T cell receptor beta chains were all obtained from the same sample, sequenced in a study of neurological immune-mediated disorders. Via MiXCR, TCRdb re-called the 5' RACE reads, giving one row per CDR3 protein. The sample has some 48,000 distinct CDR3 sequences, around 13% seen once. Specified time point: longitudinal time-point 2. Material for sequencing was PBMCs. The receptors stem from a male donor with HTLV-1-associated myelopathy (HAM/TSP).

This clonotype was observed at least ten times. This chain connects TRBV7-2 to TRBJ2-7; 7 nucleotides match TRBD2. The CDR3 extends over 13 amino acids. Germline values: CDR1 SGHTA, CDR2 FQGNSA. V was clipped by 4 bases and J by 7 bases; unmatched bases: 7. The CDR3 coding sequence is TGTGCCAGCAGCTCGCGACTAGCCGGGGAGCAGTACTTC. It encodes CASSSRLAGEQYF.

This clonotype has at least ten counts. The CDR3 nucleotides read TGTGCCAGCAACAAGGGCCGGCAGGAGCTTTGGTATTTT. It specifies CASNKGRQELWYF. This chain links TRBV5-5 with TRBJ2-3, with D uncertain. This CDR3 contains 13 residues. Germline CDR1 reads SGHKS; CDR2 reads YYEKEE (reference sequence). V was pared by 6 bases and J by 14 bases, with 22 bases between. The variable domain in full, with the rest retrieved from reference TRBV5-5 and TRBJ2-3, is DAGVTQSPTHLIKTRGQQVTLRCSPISGHKSVSWYQQVLGQGPQFIFQYYEKEERGRGNFPDRFSARQFPNYSSELNVNALLLGDSALYLCASNKGRQELWYFGPGTRLTVL.

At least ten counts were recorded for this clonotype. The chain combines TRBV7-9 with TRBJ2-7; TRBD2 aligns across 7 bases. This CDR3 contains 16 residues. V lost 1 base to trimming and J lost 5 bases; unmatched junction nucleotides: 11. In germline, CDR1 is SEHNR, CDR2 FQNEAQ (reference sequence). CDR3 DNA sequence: TGTGCCAGCAGCTTAGATCGGGCCGGGGGGATGGACGAGCAGTACTTC. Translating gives CASSLDRAGGMDEQYF.

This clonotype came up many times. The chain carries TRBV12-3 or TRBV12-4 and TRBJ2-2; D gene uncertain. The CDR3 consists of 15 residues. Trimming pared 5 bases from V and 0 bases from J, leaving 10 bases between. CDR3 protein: CASSKLGANTGELFF. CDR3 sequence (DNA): TGTGCCAGCAGTAAGCTTGGGGCGAACACCGGGGAGCTGTTTTTT.

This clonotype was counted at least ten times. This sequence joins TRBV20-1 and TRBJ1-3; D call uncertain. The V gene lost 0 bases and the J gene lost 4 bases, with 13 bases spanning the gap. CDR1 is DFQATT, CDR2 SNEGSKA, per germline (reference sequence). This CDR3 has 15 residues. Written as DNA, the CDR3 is TGCAGTGCTAGAGATCCGGAGGGTCCAGGAAACACCATATATTTT. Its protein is CSARDPEGPGNTIYF.

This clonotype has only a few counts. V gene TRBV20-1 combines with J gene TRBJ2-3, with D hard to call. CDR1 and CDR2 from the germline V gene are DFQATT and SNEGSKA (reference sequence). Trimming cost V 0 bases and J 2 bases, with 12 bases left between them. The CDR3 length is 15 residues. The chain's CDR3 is CSARDPLTSTDTQYF. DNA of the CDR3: TGCAGTGCTAGAGATCCCCTAACCTCCACAGATACGCAGTATTTT.

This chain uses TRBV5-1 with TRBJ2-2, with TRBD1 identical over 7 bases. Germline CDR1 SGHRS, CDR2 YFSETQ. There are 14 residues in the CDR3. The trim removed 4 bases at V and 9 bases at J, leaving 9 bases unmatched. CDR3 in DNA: TGCGCCAGCAGCGAACGGGACAGAGGAAGGGAGCTGTTTTTT. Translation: CASSERDRGRELFF.

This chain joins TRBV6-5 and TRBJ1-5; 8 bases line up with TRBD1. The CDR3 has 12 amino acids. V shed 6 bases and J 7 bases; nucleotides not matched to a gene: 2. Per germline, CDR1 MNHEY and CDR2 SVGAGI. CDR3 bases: TGTGCCAGCAGACAGGGGGACCAGCCCCAGCATTTT. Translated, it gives CASRQGDQPQHF.

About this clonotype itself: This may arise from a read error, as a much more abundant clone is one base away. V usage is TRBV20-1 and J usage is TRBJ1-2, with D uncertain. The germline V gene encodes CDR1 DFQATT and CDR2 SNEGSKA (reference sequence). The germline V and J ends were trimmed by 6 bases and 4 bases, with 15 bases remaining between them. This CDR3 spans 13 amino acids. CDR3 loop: CSALLPGSYGYTF. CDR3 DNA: TGCAGTGCCCTCCTACCGGGAAGCTATGGCTACACCTTC.

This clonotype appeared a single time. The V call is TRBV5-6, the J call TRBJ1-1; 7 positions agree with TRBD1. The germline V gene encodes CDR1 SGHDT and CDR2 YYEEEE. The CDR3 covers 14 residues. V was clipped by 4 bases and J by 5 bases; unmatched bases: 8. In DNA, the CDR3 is TGTGCCAGCAGCCGCGACAGGGTCGGGACTGAAGCTTTCTTT. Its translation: CASSRDRVGTEAFF. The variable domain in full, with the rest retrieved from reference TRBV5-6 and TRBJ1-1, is DAGVTQSPTHLIKTRGQQVTLRCSPKSGHDTVSWYQQALGQGPQFIFQYYEEEERQRGNFPDRFSGHQFPNYSSELNVNALLLGDSALYLCASSRDRVGTEAFFGQGTRLTVV.